This T cell receptor (beta chain) was obtained from a study of early T cells in non-severe SARS-CoV-2 infection. In the study overall: Sequenced bulk RNA came from whole blood that was unsorted, and chains were unpaired.

The CDR3 is made up of 16 amino acids. V was pared by 6 bases and J by 0 bases, with 4 bases of the junction left unmatched. Germline CDR1 MNHNY, CDR2 SVGAGI (reference sequence). Researchers attached unique molecular identifiers to individual cDNA molecules. TCRdb reprocessed the 5' RACE reads via MiXCR and lists one record per CDR3 protein. The table has 40,000 to 60,000 distinct CDR3 sequences, 5.5% to 6.5% seen once. The study's findings and limits: Comparison of clonotypes with VDJdb favored anti-spike CD8 responses while missing private and CD4 specificities.

About this clonotype: Its cognate antigen is unknown.

Specimen: whole blood, collected at baseline. The sequence derives from an adult who was a healthcare worker with PCR-confirmed SARS-CoV-2 infection or an uninfected control (not recorded which). The J gene is TRBJ2-6, the V gene TRBV6-6, with 8 bases identical to TRBD1. This CDR3 reads CASRGQETSGANVLTF. In nucleotides, the CDR3 is TGTGCCAGCAGGGGACAGGAAACCTCTGGGGCCAACGTCCTGACTTTC.